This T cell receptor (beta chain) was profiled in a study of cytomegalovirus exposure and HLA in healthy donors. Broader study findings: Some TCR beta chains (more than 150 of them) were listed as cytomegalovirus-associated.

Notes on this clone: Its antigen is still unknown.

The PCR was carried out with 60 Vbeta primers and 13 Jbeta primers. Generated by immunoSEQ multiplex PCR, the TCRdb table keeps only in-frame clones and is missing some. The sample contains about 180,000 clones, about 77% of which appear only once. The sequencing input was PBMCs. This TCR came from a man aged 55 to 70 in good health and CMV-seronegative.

The CDR3 reads CASSVDPGEGVTEAFF. DNA for the CDR3: TGTGCCAGCAGCGTAGATCCAGGGGAAGGGGTAACTGAAGCTTTCTTT. This rearrangement joins TRBV9 to TRBJ1-1; D is possibly TRBD1 (6 bases). The V end was cut by 0 bases, the J end by 5 bases, with 17 bases between. Germline CDR1 SGDLS, CDR2 YYNGEE. This CDR3 region has 16 residues. Using reference TRBV9 and TRBJ1-1 for the parts outside the CDR3, the full variable domain is DSGVTQTPKHLITATGQRVTLRCSPRSGDLSVYWYQQSLDQGLQFLIQYYNGEERAKGNILERFSAQQFPDLHSELNLSSLELGDSALYFCASSVDPGEGVTEAFFGQGTRLTVV.